The sequence of this TCR beta chain was determined in a study of blood T cell repertoires in COVID-19 (dated by TCRdb to 2018 to 2021). Turning to the overall study: Samples covering the acute and convalescent phases of COVID-19 were provided by collaborators in the United States, Italy and Spain. The prospective study material was composed of cDNA or gDNA derived from T cells, B-cell-depleted T cells, or PBMCs. Subjects who had been exposed to COVID-19, were actively infected with it, or had recovered from it provided the deeply sampled blood TCRbeta repertoires that made up the dataset. A freely available public database, intended as a resource for researchers studying the immune response to SARS-CoV-2, is where the repertoires were released. Samples came from the ongoing ImmuneRACE study (first 160 participants) plus 1,254 subjects from 6 global collaborators. A de-identified subject ID, COVID-19 status, age in years and sex were almost always included in the sample metadata. HLA class I and class II types, where available, came from metadata supplied by the sample provider rather than from assay-based typing. Study-wide findings and limitations: The amount of clinical and demographic metadata varied by source and participant and was provided uncurated.

As regards this clone: Its antigen is not yet known. The sample holds no much larger clone one base away, and base qualities are not on file.

Participants in the prospective study were enrolled through a virtual design, were aged roughly 18 to 90 years, and lived in 24 United States geographic areas. To assign participants to cohorts, the prospective study relied on clinical history that participants themselves reported in a screening survey and a study questionnaire. Exposed participants had been in contact, within 2 weeks of entering the study, with a person who had a PCR-confirmed or clinician-diagnosed case of COVID-19. In the prospective study, mobile phlebotomists collected whole blood, serum and a nasopharyngeal or oropharyngeal swab from each participant. Prospective study participants could optionally give additional blood draws and questionnaires over a roughly two-month period. Before DNA extraction, blood samples from the prospective study were shipped at room temperature or frozen. Reading the germline V gene (reference sequence) gives CDR1 LGHDT and CDR2 YNNKEL. V is cut back by 3 bases and J by 4 bases, with 5 bases in the junction unmatched. The CDR3 spans 15 residues, from the cysteine through the phenylalanine. Just CDR3 DNA is preserved here, 45 bases in frame from base 1.

The immunoSEQ Assay, a bias-controlled multiplex PCR, was used to amplify TCRbeta CDR3 regions from genomic DNA. Per the original workflow: The number of nucleated cells in each sample was estimated by amplification of reference gene primers within the assay. To quantify the absolute abundance of each unique TCRbeta CDR3 rearrangement, sequence reads were collapsed and filtered. For each sample, productive Simpson clonality was calculated by taking the square root of Simpson's diversity index across productive rearrangements. TCRdb stores this immuneACCESS table with in-frame sequences only. Part of the clones is absent; in the studies checked, under half of the shortfall reflects unresolved V genes, and no reason is known for the rest. Clone size and V and J calls were adopted from that table, with D and trimming inferred from the DNA. The sample includes around 200,000 clones, with 80% to 90% observed a single time. In total, the top ten clones hold roughly 4.5% of the sample.

The TCR was taken from a woman aged 25 to 39 who had been exposed to COVID-19. Recombination connected TRBV3-1 (or the pseudogene TRBV3-2) to TRBJ2-5; 10 nucleotides in the junction match TRBD2. Material for sequencing was PBMCs or T cells enriched from blood (not recorded which). The CDR3 has the sequence CASSQGGTSAETQYF. The nucleotide sequence is TGTGCCAGCAGCCAGGGGGGGACTAGCGCAGAGACCCAGTACTTC.